The 6 T cell receptor beta chains reported below all come from one sample, sequenced in a study of T cells in Graves' hyperthyroidism and ophthalmopathy. The investigators amplified TCR beta CDR3 regions from RNA transcripts. First-round RT-PCR targeting the TCR CDR3 was performed with the HTBI primer set. One entry per CDR3 protein results from TCRdb running MiXCR on the multiplex PCR reads. Of 380,000 or so distinct CDR3 sequences listed, about a fifth are singletons. Sequencing used blood. Source of these receptors: a woman younger than 35 with Graves' hyperthyroidism.

This clonotype has ten or more counts. The V and J genes are TRBV6-1 and TRBJ2-7, with 8 nucleotides matching TRBD1. The germline V gene encodes CDR1 MNHNS and CDR2 SASEGT. CDR3 length: 15 residues. The V segment lost 6 bases and the J segment 1 base; nucleotides outside the gene matches: 8. CDR3 sequence (DNA): TGTGCCAGCAGAGTTGTCGGACAGGGTTCCTACGAGCAGTACTTC. Translated: CASRVVGQGSYEQYF.

The chain recombines TRBV6-1 with TRBJ1-2; D is uncertain. The germline CDR1 and CDR2 sequences are MNHNS and SASEGT. The V and J ends lost 7 bases and 0 bases respectively, with 6 bases between them. The CDR3 runs 12 residues. The CDR3 nucleotides read TGTGCCAGCACAGCCACTAACTATGGCTACACCTTC. As protein: CASTATNYGYTF.

V and J are TRBV4-1 and TRBJ1-3; D uncertain. V gave up 4 bases and J gave up 0 bases, with 13 bases separating them. CDR1 and CDR2 (germline): MGHRA, YSYEKL. The CDR3 extends over 16 amino acids. CDR3 region: CASSPGRTSSGNTIYF. CDR3 coding DNA: TGCGCCAGCAGCCCTGGACGGACGAGCTCTGGAAACACCATATATTTT.

In its sample, this clonotype was seen many times. The J gene is TRBJ1-1, the V gene TRBV2; D unresolved. V was shortened by 0 bases and J by 4 bases, with 12 bases between the two germline ends. This CDR3 contains 15 residues. Germline V gene lookup returns CDR1 SNHLY and CDR2 FYNNEI. The CDR3 DNA is TGTGCCAGCAGTGAAGCGCTACCGGGCGGCACTGAAGCTTTCTTT. Translation gives CASSEALPGGTEAFF.

At least ten counts were recorded for this clonotype. The chain combines TRBV4-2 with TRBJ1-2, with 12 bases that match TRBD1. CDR3 length: 17 amino acids. V was clipped by 1 base and J by 3 bases; unmatched bases: 6. Looked up from germline, CDR1 is LGHNA and CDR2 is YNFKEQ. CDR3 nucleotide sequence: TGTGCCAGCAGCCAAGCCGCGGGACAGGGGGCGGACTATGGCTACACCTTC. Amino acid sequence: CASSQAAGQGADYGYTF.

In its sample, this clonotype was seen many times. The chain couples TRBV28 to TRBJ2-7; 11 nucleotides match TRBD1. Germline V CDR1 and CDR2: MDHEN, SYDVKM. The CDR3 loop spans 18 amino acids. The V segment lost 5 bases and the J segment 1 base; nucleotides outside the gene matches: 13. The chain's CDR3 is CASSPRDRGAVMSYEQYF. CDR3 bases: TGTGCCAGCAGTCCCCGGGACAGGGGGGCCGTTATGTCCTACGAGCAGTACTTC. Together with reference TRBV28 and TRBJ2-7, the CDR3 gives the full variable domain: DVKVTQSSRYLVKRTGEKVFLECVQDMDHENMFWYRQDPGLGLRLIYFSYDVKMKEKGDIPEGYSVSREKKERFSLILESASTNQTSMYLCASSPRDRGAVMSYEQYFGPGTRLTVT.